This T cell receptor beta chain appears in the sequencing data of a study of cytomegalovirus exposure and HLA in healthy donors. Findings and limits, study-wide: Some V segments (TRBV6-2 and TRBV6-3 among them) were excluded as indistinguishable.

V lost 4 bases to trimming and J lost 3 bases; unmatched junction nucleotides: 5. This CDR3 is built from 14 residues. The germline CDR1 and CDR2 sequences are SGHRS and YFSETQ. PCR primers comprised 60 Vbeta and 13 Jbeta primers. Using immunoSEQ multiplex PCR, the repertoire was profiled, and TCRdb retains in-frame clones only, with some absent. Its table records some 130,000 clones. Concerning this clone: Antigen unknown.

This receptor was identified in a woman in her 40s in good health and CMV-seropositive. Sequencing used PBMCs. The genes are TRBV5-1 and TRBJ2-7; TRBD1 matches at 9 bases. DNA of the CDR3: TGCGCCAGCAGCCCCGGACAGGGGTTCTACGAGCAGTACTTC. It encodes CASSPGQGFYEQYF.